This T cell receptor beta chain derives from a study of cytomegalovirus exposure and HLA in healthy donors. Across the study: It was reported in a later analysis that the same platform had been used for the roughly 130 validation repertoires as for the 550 to 750 first-cohort repertoires.

The donors were part of the approximately 120-subject validation cohort, which stood apart from the approximately 630-subject first cohort. Some clones are missing from TCRdb's copy, which holds only in-frame ones; the method was immunoSEQ multiplex PCR. This sample has some 200,000 clones, with about nine tenths found just once. Notes on this clone: What it binds is unknown.

General study points: Diagnosis of cytomegalovirus status made by the classifier reportedly showed high specificity and sensitivity. The tendency of first-cohort TCR clusters to co-occur in the approximately 110 validation repertoires was the finding of a later analysis.

The clonotype comes from a woman under 30 in good health and CMV-seronegative. Sequenced: PBMCs.

This chain's CDR3 is CASSERQVAGTQYF. CDR3 coding DNA: TGTGCCAGCAGTGAAAGACAGGTGGCCGGTACGCAGTATTTT. This chain uses TRBV2 with TRBJ2-3, with D possibly TRBD1 on 6 matching bases. V was trimmed by 2 bases and J by 8 bases, leaving 14 bases between them. The germline gives CDR1 SNHLY, CDR2 FYNNEI. CDR3 length: 14 amino acids.